Below, 22 T cell receptor beta chains from the same sample are listed, as sequenced in a study of early T cells in non-severe SARS-CoV-2 infection. TCRdb re-called the 5' RACE reads through MiXCR, storing one row per CDR3 protein. The repertoire holds about 44,000 distinct CDR3 sequences, with approximately 6.1% as singletons. The sample consisted of whole blood. The source of these receptors is an adult who was a healthcare worker with PCR-confirmed SARS-CoV-2 infection or an uninfected control (not recorded which).

A few counts support this clonotype. V and J are TRBV7-2 and TRBJ2-3; the D gene is possibly TRBD2 (6 bases). The V and J ends lost 6 bases and 3 bases respectively, with 16 bases between them. Germline values: CDR1 SGHTA, CDR2 FQGNSA. The CDR3 sequence is 15 residues long. The CDR3 nucleotides read TGTGCCAGCAGTTCTACGGGGGTGGGTACAGATACGCAGTATTTT. This sequence encodes CASSSTGVGTDTQYF.

This clonotype has a handful of counts. This chain connects TRBV6-2 or TRBV6-3 to TRBJ1-5; D gene ambiguous. CDR3 size: 13 residues. V lost 2 bases and J lost 5, with 7 bases in between. Germline V gives CDR1 MNHEY, CDR2 SVGEGT. CDR3: CASSYNSHQPQHF. CDR3 sequence (DNA): TGTGCCAGCAGTTACAACAGCCATCAGCCCCAGCATTTT.

This clonotype was detected only a few times. The chain carries TRBV5-1 and TRBJ2-7, with D possibly matching TRBD1 (7 bases). The CDR3 extends over 15 amino acids. Germline V gene sequence: CDR1 SGHRS, CDR2 YFSETQ. V lost 0 bases and J 9 bases, leaving 19 bases between the germline ends. Here the CDR3 DNA reads TGCGCCAGCAGCTTGGCCGGGGGACAGAGTGAAGGGCAGTACTTC. It yields the protein CASSLAGGQSEGQYF. The full variable domain, in which reference TRBV5-1 and TRBJ2-7 provide the parts outside the CDR3, is KAGVTQTPRYLIKTRGQQVTLSCSPISGHRSVSWYQQTPGQGLQFLFEYFSETQRNKGNFPGRFSGRQFSNSRSEMNVSTLELGDSALYLCASSLAGGQSEGQYFGPGTRLTVT.

In its sample, this clonotype was seen many times. This chain connects TRBV7-2 to TRBJ1-2; 7 bases match TRBD1. Germline V lookup: CDR1 SGHTA, CDR2 FQGNSA. This CDR3 is 15 amino acids long. Trimming took 1 base from V and 4 from J; bases not matched to a gene: 6. The CDR3 region is CASSLGYRGGYGYTF. The CDR3 nucleotides are TGTGCCAGCAGCTTAGGATACAGGGGTGGCTATGGCTACACCTTC.

V is TRBV28 and J is TRBJ1-4, with 8 nucleotides matching TRBD1. The CDR3 contains 17 residues. Germline V CDR1 and CDR2: MDHEN, SYDVKM. Trimming cost V 2 bases and J 0 bases; bases outside gene matches: 5. The CDR3 sequence: CASSLAGGTTTNEKLFF. The CDR3 region has the DNA TGTGCCAGCAGTTTAGCAGGGGGCACGACAACTAATGAAAAACTGTTTTTT.

This clonotype was seen repeatedly, ten times or more. This CDR3 is CASSERASGANVLTF. The CDR3, as DNA: TGTGCCAGCAGTGAGAGGGCTTCTGGGGCCAACGTCCTGACTTTC. The chain joins TRBV6-4 to TRBJ2-6; tentative D call: TRBD2 (5 bases). V gave up 3 bases and J gave up 1 base, with 7 bases separating them. This CDR3 is 15 amino acids long. Germline CDR1 MRHNA, CDR2 SNTAGT.

This clonotype showed up many times. The J gene is TRBJ2-1, the V gene TRBV20-1, with 10 bases that match TRBD1. CDR1 DFQATT and CDR2 SNEGSKA come from the germline V gene (reference sequence). This CDR3 is 19 amino acids long. V was clipped by 1 base and J by 2 bases; unmatched bases: 14. CDR3 amino acids: CSARGRGQGSLRAYNEQFF. In DNA form, the CDR3 reads TGCAGTGCTAGAGGAAGGGGACAGGGGTCTTTAAGGGCCTACAATGAGCAGTTCTTC.

This clonotype has ten or more counts. The chain combines TRBV3-1 with TRBJ1-6; TRBD1 agrees at 8 bases. Germline CDR1 and CDR2: LGHDT and YNNKEL (reference sequence). CDR3 length: 14 amino acids. V shed 5 bases and J 7 bases; nucleotides not matched to a gene: 4. In DNA form, the CDR3 reads TGTGCCAGCAGCGCGGGACAGGCAAATTCACCCCTCCACTTT. This translates into CASSAGQANSPLHF.

V and J are TRBV28 and TRBJ2-3; D may be TRBD1 or TRBD2 (5 bases each). V lost 2 bases and J 1 base, leaving 10 bases between the germline ends. CDR1 and CDR2 from the germline V gene are MDHEN and SYDVKM. The CDR3 has 15 residues. The DNA for the CDR3 is TGTGCCAGCAGTTTACGAGGGGCTGGCACAGATACGCAGTATTTT. It is translated as CASSLRGAGTDTQYF.

This clonotype was seen ten or more times. J is TRBJ2-7 and V is TRBV15; possible D gene TRBD1, 6 bases. The germline V gene has CDR1 LNHNV and CDR2 YYDKDF (reference sequence). V was pared by 3 bases and J by 5 bases, with 20 bases between. This CDR3 has 16 residues. The CDR3: CATSSFTAQGQDEQYF. As DNA, the CDR3 is TGTGCCACCAGCAGCTTCACGGCCCAGGGGCAAGACGAGCAGTACTTC.

This clonotype was picked up a small number of times. The chain links TRBV6-6 to TRBJ2-7, with D tentatively TRBD2 (5 bases). V was pared by 3 bases and J by 7 bases, with 10 bases between. CDR1 MNHNY and CDR2 SVGAGI come from the germline V gene (reference sequence). The CDR3 loop spans 12 amino acids. The chain's CDR3 is CASSYRGWEQYF. CDR3 coding DNA: TGTGCCAGCAGTTATCGAGGGTGGGAGCAGTACTTC.

This clonotype was counted at least ten times. This chain joins TRBV7-9 and TRBJ1-5; a possible D gene is TRBD1 (5 bases). The CDR3 covers 17 residues. Germline V gene data show CDR1 as SEHNR and CDR2 as FQNEAQ (reference sequence). The V end was cut by 1 base, the J end by 0 bases, with 13 bases between. The CDR3 region is CASSLGTGSISNQPQHF. DNA for the CDR3: TGTGCCAGCAGCTTAGGTACAGGATCCATTAGCAATCAGCCCCAGCATTTT.

This clonotype was counted ten times or more. The chain combines TRBV3-1 with TRBJ2-2; the D gene could be TRBD1 or TRBD2 (5 bases each). Germline V gene sequence: CDR1 LGHDT, CDR2 YNNKEL (reference sequence). The V and J ends lost 3 bases and 2 bases respectively, with 13 bases between them. CDR3 length: 16 amino acids. This CDR3 is CASSHLPGPNTGELFF. The CDR3 bases are TGTGCCAGCAGCCACCTACCGGGACCTAACACCGGGGAGCTGTTTTTT.

On this clonotype: This could be a read error, since a much larger clone is one nucleotide away. The rearrangement uses TRBV5-4 and TRBJ2-2; no reliable D call. Germline V lookup: CDR1 SGHNT, CDR2 YYREEE (reference sequence). The CDR3 totals 15 residues. The CDR3 spells CASSLGQTNTVELFF. CDR3 in DNA: TGTGCCAGCAGCTTGGGGCAGACAAACACCGTGGAGCTGTTTTTT.

The chain couples TRBV5-1 to TRBJ2-5; D gene unclear. Per germline, CDR1 SGHRS and CDR2 YFSETQ. CDR3 length equals 14 residues. V was shortened by 1 base and J by 3 bases, with 10 bases between the two germline ends. CDR3 in amino acids: CASSLLPRKETQYF. The DNA for the CDR3 is TGCGCCAGCAGCTTGCTCCCACGGAAAGAGACCCAGTACTTC.

This clonotype occurred many times. The rearrangement links TRBV25-1 to TRBJ2-1; D not resolved. Germline V gene sequence: CDR1 MGHDK, CDR2 SYGVNS. Trimming left V 4 bases short and J 6 bases short, with 10 bases between. The CDR3 totals 13 residues. This CDR3 is CASSVGQANEQFF. The CDR3 nucleotides read TGTGCCAGCAGTGTTGGGCAGGCCAATGAGCAGTTCTTC.

Ten or more counts support this clonotype. The chain is built from TRBV29-1 and TRBJ2-1; no definite D call. Deletions cut 5 bases from V and 0 bases from J, with 14 bases between. This CDR3 region has 15 residues. The V gene's germline CDR1 is SQVTM and CDR2 ANQGSEA. The CDR3, as DNA: TGCAGCGTTTCCCCGAAGGGTTACTCCTACAATGAGCAGTTCTTC. Residues: CSVSPKGYSYNEQFF.

Ten or more counts support this clonotype. The chain uses TRBV5-4 and TRBJ2-5; 8 nucleotides match TRBD2. The CDR3 totals 15 residues. Germline CDR1 and CDR2: SGHNT and YYREEE (reference sequence). With V trimmed by 4 bases and J by 0 bases, 5 bases remained unmatched. The CDR3 region is CASSLAGNNQETQYF. CDR3 sequence (DNA): TGTGCCAGCAGCCTAGCGGGTAACAACCAAGAGACCCAGTACTTC.

As regards this clonotype: The junction and the germline gene differ at one end; a read error may be behind it. The V call is TRBV12-3 or TRBV12-4, the J call TRBJ2-2; 9 bases line up with TRBD1. The CDR3 has 15 amino acids. The CDR3 loop reads CASSQGQGTTEELFF. In DNA form, the CDR3 reads TGTGCCAGCAGTCAAGGACAGGGGACCACCGAGGAGCTGTTTTTT.

Only a few counts were recorded for this clonotype. This sequence joins TRBV25-1 and TRBJ1-6; D not certain. CDR3 length equals 12 residues. Germline V gene lookup returns CDR1 MGHDK and CDR2 SYGVNS. Trimming removed 4 bases from V and 7 bases from J, with 5 bases in between. Here the CDR3 reads CASSVANSPLHF. CDR3 DNA sequence: TGTGCCAGCAGTGTGGCGAATTCACCCCTCCACTTT.

The genes are TRBV18 and TRBJ1-1; possibly TRBD1 for D (6 bases). CDR1 is KGHSH and CDR2 is LQKENI in the germline V gene. V was clipped by 4 bases and J by 1 base, with 13 bases between them. The CDR3 consists of 15 residues. For the CDR3, the DNA is TGTGCCAGCTCACTACAGACAGGACGGAACACTGAAGCTTTCTTT. Translated: CASSLQTGRNTEAFF.

This clonotype was recorded at least ten times. The V gene is TRBV12-3 or TRBV12-4, the J gene TRBJ2-7, with D perhaps matching TRBD1 (5 bases). The CDR3 totals 12 residues. V lost 7 bases and J 0 bases, leaving 7 bases between the germline ends. The CDR3 nucleotides read TGTGCCAGCAATAGGGGCTCCTACGAGCAGTACTTC. It is translated as CASNRGSYEQYF.